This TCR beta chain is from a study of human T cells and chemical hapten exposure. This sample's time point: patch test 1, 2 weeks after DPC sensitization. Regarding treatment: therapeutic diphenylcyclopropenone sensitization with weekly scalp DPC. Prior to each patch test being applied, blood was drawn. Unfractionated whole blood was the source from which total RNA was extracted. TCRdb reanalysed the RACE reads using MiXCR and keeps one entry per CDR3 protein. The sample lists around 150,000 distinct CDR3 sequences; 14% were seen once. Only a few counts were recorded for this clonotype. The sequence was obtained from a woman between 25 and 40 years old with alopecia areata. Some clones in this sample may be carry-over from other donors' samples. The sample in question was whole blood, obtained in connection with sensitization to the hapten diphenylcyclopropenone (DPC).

The CDR3 nucleotides are TGTGCCAGCAGTTTCTCGGGCTACGAAGCTTTCTTT. Amino acids: CASSFSGYEAFF. This chain joins TRBV28 and TRBJ1-1; no firm D call. Trimming took off 3 bases at V and 8 bases at J, with 10 bases between the two ends. There are 12 residues in the CDR3. Germline V gene data show CDR1 as MDHEN and CDR2 as SYDVKM.